The 15 T cell receptor beta chains reported below all come from one sample, sequenced in a study of vaccination and CD4 T cells after COVID-19. Researchers used the Oncomine TCR Beta short-read assay to sequence DNA from cultured CD4+ T cells. TCRdb used MiXCR to reprocess the PCR reads, holding one entry per CDR3 protein. The table lists more than 20,000 distinct CDR3 sequences, around 42% of them singletons, with roughly 9.9% in the top ten. Their cognate antigens are unknown. Stated time point: late sampling 161 to 241 days after vaccination in three convalescent patients. Documented treatment: roughly 10-day PBMC culture with coronavirus spike peptide pools or control peptides (ViraFEST assay). The sequencing used CD4+ T cells from blood, cultured in vitro, collected about 7 months after SARS-CoV-2 vaccination. These TCRs come from a human donor who had recovered from COVID-19.

This clonotype has a handful of counts. The CDR3 reads CASRHLRGSYGYTF. The CDR3 DNA is TGTGCCAGCAGACACCTACGGGGAAGCTATGGCTACACCTTC. The chain carries TRBV6-1 and TRBJ1-2; no clear D gene. Germline V CDR1 and CDR2: MNHNS, SASEGT. CDR3 length: 14 residues. The V end was cut by 6 bases, the J end by 4 bases, with 15 bases between.

This clonotype was picked up a small number of times. This chain connects TRBV7-9 to TRBJ1-2; the D gene is possibly TRBD1 (6 bases). Deletions cut 5 bases from V and 4 bases from J, with 14 bases between. Germline CDR1 reads SEHNR; CDR2 reads FQNEAQ (reference sequence). This CDR3 is built from 14 residues. CDR3 nucleotide sequence: TGTGCCAGCAGCCAACTTCGGGACACCTATGGCTACACCTTC. This codes for CASSQLRDTYGYTF.

This clonotype was observed a few times. CDR3 amino acids: CASNPPFTDTQYF. In DNA form, the CDR3 reads TGTGCCAGCAACCCTCCCTTCACAGATACGCAGTATTTT. The genes are TRBV2 and TRBJ2-3; D is uncertain. V was cut by 7 bases and J by 2 bases, with 10 bases left in between. Germline V gene lookup returns CDR1 SNHLY and CDR2 FYNNEI. This CDR3 region has 13 residues.

The chain has TRBV24-1 and TRBJ2-1; D unresolved. Germline V CDR1 and CDR2: KGHDR, SFDVKD. The CDR3 loop spans 16 amino acids. V was clipped by 3 bases and J by 0 bases, with 11 bases between them. The CDR3 nucleotides read TGTGCCACCAGTGATCCCGGACCAAGCTCCTACAATGAGCAGTTCTTC. Translating gives CATSDPGPSSYNEQFF.

The chain carries TRBV5-1 and TRBJ2-1; the match to TRBD1 covers 10 bases. Germline V gives CDR1 SGHRS, CDR2 YFSETQ. CDR3 length equals 13 residues. With V trimmed by 5 bases and J by 10 bases, 6 bases remained unmatched. CDR3 amino acids: CASRTGQGIEQFF. The CDR3 bases are TGCGCCAGCAGGACGGGACAGGGGATCGAGCAGTTCTTC.

This clonotype was observed a handful of times. The J gene is TRBJ2-1, the V gene TRBV10-2; 7 nucleotides line up with TRBD1. The CDR3 length is 15 residues. The J segment lost 4 bases and the V segment lost 1 base, leaving 4 bases of the junction unmatched. The germline V gene has CDR1 WSHSY and CDR2 SAAADI. CDR3 sequence reads: CASSEFDRVYNEQFF. CDR3 in DNA: TGCGCCAGCAGTGAGTTCGACAGGGTATACAATGAGCAGTTCTTC.

The gene calls are TRBV28 and TRBJ2-7, with TRBD2 matching 14 bases. The CDR3 spans 14 residues. Germline CDR1 is MDHEN and CDR2 is SYDVKM. Trimming took 11 bases from V and 5 from J; bases not matched to a gene: 8. DNA for the CDR3: TGTGCCTCCGGGACTAGCGGGAGTTTCGACGAGCAGTACTTC. Its translation is CASGTSGSFDEQYF.

This sequence joins TRBV6-1 and TRBJ2-1, with D possibly TRBD1 on 5 matching bases. The V gene lost 4 bases and the J gene lost 0 bases, with 13 bases spanning the gap. This CDR3 has 16 residues. Germline CDR1 reads MNHNS; CDR2 reads SASEGT. The CDR3 protein is CASSALQARSYNEQFF. In DNA, the CDR3 is TGTGCCAGCAGTGCCTTACAGGCCCGCTCCTACAATGAGCAGTTCTTC.

This clonotype came up a few times. This chain connects TRBV20-1 to TRBJ1-2; 7 bases are shared with TRBD1. This CDR3 contains 13 residues. Germline CDR1 DFQATT, CDR2 SNEGSKA (reference sequence). V lost 6 bases to trimming and J lost 5 bases; unmatched junction nucleotides: 9. As DNA, the CDR3 is TGCAGTGCCCTAGACAGGGTAGGATATGGCTACACCTTC. Its protein product is CSALDRVGYGYTF.

This clonotype was recorded a few times. The genes are TRBV20-1 and TRBJ1-2; TRBD1 matches 7 bases. Germline lookup yields CDR1 DFQATT and CDR2 SNEGSKA (reference sequence). J was trimmed by 6 bases and V by 5 bases; bases with no gene match: 9. The CDR3 runs to 13 residues. The CDR3 loop is CSAEQGNDNGYTF. The CDR3 DNA is TGCAGTGCTGAACAGGGGAATGACAATGGCTACACCTTC.

This clonotype was counted only a few times. J is TRBJ2-3 and V is TRBV28, with 9 bases identical to TRBD1. V was clipped by 5 bases and J by 5 bases; unmatched bases: 5. The CDR3 totals 14 residues. Per germline, CDR1 MDHEN and CDR2 SYDVKM. The CDR3 is CASSQGQGVDTQYF. The CDR3 DNA is TGTGCCAGCAGTCAGGGACAGGGTGTAGATACGCAGTATTTT. Full variable domain (outside the CDR3, taken from reference TRBV28 and TRBJ2-3): DVKVTQSSRYLVKRTGEKVFLECVQDMDHENMFWYRQDPGLGLRLIYFSYDVKMKEKGDIPEGYSVSREKKERFSLILESASTNQTSMYLCASSQGQGVDTQYFGPGTRLTVL.

The rearrangement uses TRBV20-1 and TRBJ2-3; tentative D call: TRBD2 (7 bases). Between the trimmed V and J ends, which lost 5 bases and 3 bases, there was a span of 15 bases. CDR1 DFQATT and CDR2 SNEGSKA come from the germline V gene (reference sequence). The CDR3 runs 14 residues. CDR3 in amino acids: CSAAKEGGTDTQYF. The CDR3 DNA follows: TGCAGTGCTGCGAAGGAGGGGGGGACAGATACGCAGTATTTT.

V gene TRBV7-3 combines with J gene TRBJ2-1, with D perhaps being TRBD1 or TRBD2 (5 bases each). The CDR3 totals 15 residues. Trimming pared 0 bases from V and 8 bases from J, leaving 14 bases between. The germline V gene encodes CDR1 SGHTA and CDR2 FQGTGA. The CDR3 nucleotides read TGTGCCAGCAGCTTAACTGGTGGGGCCGGGGATGAGCAGTTCTTC. This gives the protein CASSLTGGAGDEQFF.

This clonotype was observed a handful of times. This chain links TRBV19 with TRBJ2-5; 9 bases are shared with TRBD2. The V gene end was trimmed by 3 bases and the J gene end by 2 bases; junction bases not matched to a gene: 7. The CDR3 totals 16 residues. The V gene's germline CDR1 is LNHDA and CDR2 SQIVND (reference sequence). The DNA of the CDR3 is TGTGCCAGTAGTATGGCTAGCGGGACAATTCAAGAGACCCAGTACTTC. The encoded protein is CASSMASGTIQETQYF.

V usage is TRBV28 and J usage is TRBJ2-3; TRBD2 matches 10 bases. V shed 6 bases and J 1 base; nucleotides not matched to a gene: 7. CDR1 is MDHEN, CDR2 SYDVKM, per germline. There are 16 residues in the CDR3. The CDR3 protein is CASSSTGLAGTDTQYF. The CDR3 coding sequence is TGTGCCAGCAGCTCGACCGGACTAGCGGGCACAGATACGCAGTATTTT.